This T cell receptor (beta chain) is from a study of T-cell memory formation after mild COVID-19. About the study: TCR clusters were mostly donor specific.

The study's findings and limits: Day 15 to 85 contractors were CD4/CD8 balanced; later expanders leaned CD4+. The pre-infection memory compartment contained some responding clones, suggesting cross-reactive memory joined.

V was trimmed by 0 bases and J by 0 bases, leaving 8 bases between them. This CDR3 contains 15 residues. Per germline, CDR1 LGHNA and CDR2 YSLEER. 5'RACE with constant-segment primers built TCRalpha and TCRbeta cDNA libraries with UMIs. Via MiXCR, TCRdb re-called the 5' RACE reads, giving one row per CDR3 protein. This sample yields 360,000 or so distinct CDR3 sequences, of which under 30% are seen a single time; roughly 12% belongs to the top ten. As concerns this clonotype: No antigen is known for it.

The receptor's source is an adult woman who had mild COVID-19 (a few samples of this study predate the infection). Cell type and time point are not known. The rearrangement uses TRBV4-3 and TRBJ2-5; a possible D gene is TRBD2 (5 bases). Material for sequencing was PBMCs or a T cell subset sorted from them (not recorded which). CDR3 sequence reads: CASSQEGADQETQYF. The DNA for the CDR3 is TGCGCCAGCAGCCAAGAGGGAGCAGACCAAGAGACCCAGTACTTC.